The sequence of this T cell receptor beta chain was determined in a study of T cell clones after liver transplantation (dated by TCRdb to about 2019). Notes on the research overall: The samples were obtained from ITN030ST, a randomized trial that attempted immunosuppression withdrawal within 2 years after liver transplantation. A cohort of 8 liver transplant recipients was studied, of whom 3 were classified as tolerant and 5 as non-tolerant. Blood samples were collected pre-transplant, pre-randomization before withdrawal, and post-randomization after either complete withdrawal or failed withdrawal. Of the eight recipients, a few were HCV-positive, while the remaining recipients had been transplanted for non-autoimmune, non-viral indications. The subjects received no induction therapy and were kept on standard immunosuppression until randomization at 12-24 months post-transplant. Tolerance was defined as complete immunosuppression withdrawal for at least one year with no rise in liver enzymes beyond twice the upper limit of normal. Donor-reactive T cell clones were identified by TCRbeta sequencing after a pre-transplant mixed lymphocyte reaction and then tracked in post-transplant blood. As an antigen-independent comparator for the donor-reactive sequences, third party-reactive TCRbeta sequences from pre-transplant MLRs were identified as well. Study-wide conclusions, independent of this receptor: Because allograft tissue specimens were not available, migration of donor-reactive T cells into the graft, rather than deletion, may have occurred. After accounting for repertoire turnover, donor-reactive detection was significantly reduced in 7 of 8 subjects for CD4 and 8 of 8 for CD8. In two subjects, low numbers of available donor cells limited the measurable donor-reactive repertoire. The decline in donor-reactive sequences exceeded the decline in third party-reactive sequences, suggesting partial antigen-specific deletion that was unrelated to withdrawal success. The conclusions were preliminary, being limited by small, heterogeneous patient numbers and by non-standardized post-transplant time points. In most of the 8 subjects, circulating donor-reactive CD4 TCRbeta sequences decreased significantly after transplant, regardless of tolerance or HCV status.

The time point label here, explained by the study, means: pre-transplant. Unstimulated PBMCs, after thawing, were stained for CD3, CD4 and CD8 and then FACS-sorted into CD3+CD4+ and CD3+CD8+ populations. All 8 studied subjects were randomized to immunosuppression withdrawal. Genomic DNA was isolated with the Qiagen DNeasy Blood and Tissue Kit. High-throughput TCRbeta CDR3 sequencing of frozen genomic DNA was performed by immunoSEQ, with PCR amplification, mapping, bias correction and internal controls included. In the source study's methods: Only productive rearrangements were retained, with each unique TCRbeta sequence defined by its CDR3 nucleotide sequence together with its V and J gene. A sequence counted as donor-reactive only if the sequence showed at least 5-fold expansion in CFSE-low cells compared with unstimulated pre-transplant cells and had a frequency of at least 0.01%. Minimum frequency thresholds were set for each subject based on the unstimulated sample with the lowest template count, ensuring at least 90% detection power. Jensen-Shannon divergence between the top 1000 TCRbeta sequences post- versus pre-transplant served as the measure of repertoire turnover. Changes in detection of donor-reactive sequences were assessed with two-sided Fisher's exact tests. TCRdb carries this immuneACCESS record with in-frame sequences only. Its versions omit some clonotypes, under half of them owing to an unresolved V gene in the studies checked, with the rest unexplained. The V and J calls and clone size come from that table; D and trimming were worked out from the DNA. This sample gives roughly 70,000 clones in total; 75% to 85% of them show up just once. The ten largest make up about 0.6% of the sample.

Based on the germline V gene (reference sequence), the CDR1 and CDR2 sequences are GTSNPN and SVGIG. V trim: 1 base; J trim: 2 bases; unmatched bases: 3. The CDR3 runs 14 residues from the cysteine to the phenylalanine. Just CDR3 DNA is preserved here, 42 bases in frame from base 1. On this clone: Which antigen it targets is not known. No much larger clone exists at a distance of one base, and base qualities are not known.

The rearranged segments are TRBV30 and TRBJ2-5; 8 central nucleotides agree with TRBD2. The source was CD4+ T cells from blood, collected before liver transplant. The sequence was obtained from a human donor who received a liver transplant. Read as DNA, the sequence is TGTGCCTGGAGTGATGCGGGGGGACAAGAGACCCAGTACTTC. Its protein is CAWSDAGGQETQYF.